This TCR beta chain was recovered during a study of Ad26.COV2.S vaccination and SARS-CoV-2 variants. Study details: The authors gave Ad26.COV2.S intramuscularly, either once or twice 56 days apart. Study-wide results and limits: Vaccine recipients showed a spike-specific TCR breadth that was higher than in placebo recipients. Substantial post-vaccination breadth of spike-specific CD8+ and CD4+ T cell responses was reported. Measurement of non-spike TCR breadth gave similar results in vaccine and placebo recipients.

Some clones are missing from TCRdb's copy, which holds only in-frame ones; the method was immunoSEQ multiplex PCR. The sample yields 250,000 to 300,000 clones, approximately 89% seen once. Germline assignment: CDR1 LNHNV and CDR2 YYDKDF (reference sequence). The ends lost 7 bases at V and 7 bases at J; junction bases unmatched: 9. The CDR3 loop spans 13 amino acids. Treatment meaning: about 20 received Ad26.COV2.S at low or high dose, single or two shots; about five received placebo; per-sample allocation not given. Day 63 after the first injection of vaccine or placebo was the sampling time. Concerning this clone itself: The antigen is not known.

This specimen consisted of peripheral blood, obtained in a trial of Ad26.COV2.S vaccine versus placebo. This clonotype originated in a person aged 18-60 years who received the Ad26.COV2.S COVID-19 vaccine or a placebo. This chain joins TRBV15 and TRBJ2-5; 7 bases are a match to TRBD2. The CDR3 sequence: CATKGAWEGTQYF. The CDR3 DNA reads TGTGCCACCAAAGGAGCCTGGGAGGGGACCCAGTACTTC.